The clone carrying this TCR beta chain was seen once. The protocol was immunoSEQ multiplex PCR, while the TCRdb copy is restricted to in-frame clones and leaves out a portion. Counted here are around 340,000 clones, about nine tenths occurring once; the ten biggest clones make up 3% to 4.5%. This CDR3 spans 13 amino acids. V was cut by 3 bases and J by 4 bases, with 10 bases left in between. The germline gives CDR1 SGHTS, CDR2 YDEGEE. This entry belongs to a study of blood T cell repertoires in COVID-19. Study at large: The origin of the acute and convalescent COVID-19 samples was the United States, Italy and Spain.

The sample consisted of peripheral blood. The chain links TRBV5-8 to TRBJ1-2, with D uncertain. This TCR derives from a woman aged 60-75 years with COVID-19, enrolled during active disease. The CDR3 here is CASSSWQPYGYTF. The CDR3 DNA reads TGTGCCAGCAGCTCGTGGCAACCCTATGGCTACACCTTC.